These T cell receptor beta chains were read from a single sample in a study of blood T cell repertoires in COVID-19. Measured with immunoSEQ multiplex PCR; TCRdb has only the in-frame clones, and not every one. The sample records about 240,000 clones, around 83% being singletons. The sequenced material came from peripheral blood. The receptors shown here come from a woman in her sixties or seventies with active or convalescent COVID-19. CDR3s leave out the opening cysteine and the closing phenylalanine or tryptophan. The order of the fields is V gene, J gene, CDR3 protein.

TRBV7-3	TRBJ2-5	ASSTGQGETQY
TRBV6-5	TRBJ1-5	ASGPGDHQPQH
TRBV11-2	TRBJ2-7	ASSIGGVEQY
TRBV6-1	TRBJ1-1	ASSGGTDRWEVTEAF
TRBV6-2/TRBV6-3	TRBJ1-1	ASSSGPRGNTEAF
TRBV4-1	TRBJ1-2	ASSQDRDRLYGYT
TRBV6-4	TRBJ1-6	ASSVSPRVDSPLH
TRBV30	TRBJ1-4	AWRETGPNEKLF
TRBV28	TRBJ1-1	ASRTGQGAGGDTEAF
TRBV11-3	TRBJ2-7	ASSLDGVEQY
TRBV18	TRBJ2-2	ASSPPLQGAAGELF
TRBV30	TRBJ1-1	AWRPGNTEAF
TRBV7-2	TRBJ1-4	ASSDDRGGEKLF
TRBV7-9	TRBJ1-2	ASSHRTERVDGYT
TRBV13	TRBJ1-2	ASSSRQGANYYGYT
TRBV3-1/TRBV3-2	TRBJ1-5	ASSQNGGGGNQPQH
TRBV30	TRBJ1-5	AWSVQRDQPQH
TRBV5-6	TRBJ2-3	ASSLAMSDTQY
TRBV5-6	TRBJ2-7	ASSPLGRPYEQY
TRBV19	TRBJ1-2	ASSLDGTSLYGYT
TRBV7-3	TRBJ2-5	ASSLAGLGETQY
TRBV5-1	TRBJ1-2	ASSLPWSGQTRYGYT
TRBV12-3/TRBV12-4	TRBJ2-7	ASSQGPEQY
TRBV6-6	TRBJ2-1	ASSFGGGAYEQF
TRBV28	TRBJ1-4	ASSLPPGNEKLF
TRBV6-5	TRBJ1-4	ASMQGAGNEKLF
TRBV3-1/TRBV3-2	TRBJ2-7	ASSRDPRLAGGTSSYEQY
TRBV9	TRBJ1-6	ASSVGFTGNNSPLH
TRBV5-1	TRBJ2-3	ASSLVAGAGDTQY
TRBV5-1	TRBJ2-2	ASSLRLGGGASGELF
TRBV24-1	TRBJ2-2	ASGLAGTGELF
TRBV7-8	TRBJ1-6	ASHPGQGASYNSPLH
TRBV11-2	TRBJ1-1	ASSEDRLRNTEAF
TRBV4-1	TRBJ2-2	ASSQDLSGGLRGTGELF
TRBV7-9	TRBJ2-1	ASSLPSGGAREQF
TRBV4-1	TRBJ2-1	ASSQAERTGKNEQF
TRBV12-1	TRBJ2-3	ASSFRQGSTDTQY
TRBV5-6	TRBJ1-5	ASQGVGNQPQH
TRBV7-8	TRBJ2-5	ASSPQGQTQY
TRBV3-1/TRBV3-2	TRBJ2-5	ASSHPGRGLSQETQY
TRBV19	TRBJ1-6	ASSRDINSPLH
TRBV6-4	TRBJ2-3	ASSVGGAKDTQY
TRBV6-6	TRBJ1-3	ASSPQLGQPTSGNTIY
TRBV15	TRBJ2-1	AISPRRTGGLNEQF
TRBV7-2	TRBJ2-5	ASHGGAQETQY
TRBV19	TRBJ1-2	ASRTWTATNYGYT
TRBV7-9	TRBJ1-2	ASSQQQGRGNYGYT
TRBV12-5	TRBJ1-5	ASGWTGGNQPQH
TRBV7-8	TRBJ1-1	ASSAGGGRGANTEAF
TRBV3-1/TRBV3-2	TRBJ2-5	ASKAGGAMGETQY